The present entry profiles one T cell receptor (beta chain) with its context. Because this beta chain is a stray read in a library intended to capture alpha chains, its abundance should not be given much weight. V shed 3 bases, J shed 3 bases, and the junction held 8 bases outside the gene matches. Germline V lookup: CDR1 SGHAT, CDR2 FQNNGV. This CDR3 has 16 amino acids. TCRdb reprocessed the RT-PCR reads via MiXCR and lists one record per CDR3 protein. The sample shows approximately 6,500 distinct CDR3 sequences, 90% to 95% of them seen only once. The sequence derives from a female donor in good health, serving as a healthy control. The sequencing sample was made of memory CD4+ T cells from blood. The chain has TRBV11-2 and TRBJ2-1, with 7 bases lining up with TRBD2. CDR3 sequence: CASSLLGPGGYNEQFF. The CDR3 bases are TGTGCCAGCAGCTTGTTGGGTCCGGGGGGCTACAATGAGCAGTTCTTC.